This T cell receptor (beta chain) was sequenced for a study of T cells expressing NK-cell markers. Study-wide context: Each TCR beta repertoire originated in sorted T cells that were CD3+CD56+NKG2C+, CD3+CD56+NKG2C- or CD3+CD56-NKG2C+. Sequencing covered eight donors, seven HCMV-seropositive and one seronegative. Whole-study results and caveats: Whether expanded NKG2C+ T cell clones recognized HCMV stayed uncertain. As a fraction of CD8+ T cells, dominant NKG2C+ clonotypes reached about 1.0-7.0% in a handful of donors.

In germline, CDR1 is SGHRS, CDR2 YFSETQ. The CDR3 sequence is 12 residues long. A word on this clonotype: Antigen specificity is unknown.

TCRdb re-analyzed the 5' RACE reads; it lists each CDR3 protein once, without DNA. The sample data list about 160,000 distinct CDR3 sequences. The chain uses TRBV5-1 and TRBJ2-7. Material: blood T cells: a sorted CD56 or NKG2C T cell subset, CD4+ or CD8+ T cells, or bulk PBMC T cells (not recorded which). This receptor was taken from a man aged 18-69 years in good health. The CDR3: CASSLVQGEQYF.